This TCR beta chain was documented in a study of blood T cell repertoires in COVID-19. Here immunoSEQ multiplex PCR was the method, and the copy in TCRdb shows in-frame clones only, minus some. Here the sample spans about 130,000 clones, roughly four fifths being singletons. The V end lost 0 bases, the J end lost 1 base, and 16 bases lay between the germline ends. The CDR3 is 18 amino acids. Germline V gene data show CDR1 as SGHRS and CDR2 as YFSETQ. The clonotype was recovered from a man aged 55 to 70 with acute or convalescent COVID-19. Input material: peripheral blood. J is TRBJ2-2 and V is TRBV5-1, with a tentative D call TRBD2 (6 bases). The CDR3 sequence: CASSLASNSGENTGELFF. In DNA form, the CDR3 reads TGCGCCAGCAGCTTGGCCTCGAATAGCGGAGAGAACACCGGGGAGCTGTTTTTT.